The rows below give T cell receptor beta chains drawn from one sample of a study of monozygotic twins with inflammatory bowel disease. TCRdb re-called the 5' RACE reads and shows each CDR3 protein once, DNA omitted. This listing includes fewer than 550,000 distinct CDR3 sequences. Sequenced: blood. These receptors came from a human donor with ulcerative colitis or Crohn's disease, or a healthy co-twin of an affected twin (not recorded which). The CDR3 runs from the conserved cysteine through the conserved F or W. Fields, in order: CDR3 length, V gene, J gene, CDR3 protein.

>15|TRBV19|TRBJ1-5
CASSGHRVSNQPQHF
>17|TRBV5-1|TRBJ2-1
CASSAGTSGRSHNEQFF
>16|TRBV7-3|TRBJ2-1
CASSRIAGLSPNEQFF
>14|TRBV10-3|TRBJ1-2
CALSGGPSGYGYTF
>17|TRBV7-3|TRBJ1-2
CASSLKATRTHYDGYTF
>12|TRBV7-2|TRBJ1-1
CASSLEVTEAFF
>11|TRBV20-1|TRBJ2-1
CSATTIDEQFF
>14|TRBV19|TRBJ1-6
CASSIQGLDSPLHF
>15|TRBV18|TRBJ2-3
CASSPLNPSTDTQYF
>15|TRBV29-1|TRBJ2-1
CSASPGLAGGDEQFF
>15|TRBV12-3/TRBV12-4|TRBJ1-2
CASRSEHKYLYGYTF
>12|TRBV12-3/TRBV12-4|TRBJ1-2
CASSFSGYGYTF
>21|TRBV3-1|TRBJ2-1
CASSQVVSGTSGRSSYNEQFF
>11|TRBV10-3|TRBJ1-4
CAISEGVRLFF
>21|TRBV12-3/TRBV12-4|TRBJ2-7
CASSFSTKTSGRALYSYEQYF
>17|TRBV5-1|TRBJ1-2
CASTKRLPGQGAGGYTF
>16|TRBV4-1|TRBJ2-1
CASSQELVAGANEQFF
>15|TRBV2|TRBJ1-2
CASTRQGPANYGYTF
>14|TRBV24-1|TRBJ2-3
CATSQGYGTDTQYF
>15|TRBV18|TRBJ2-1
CASSPQTGTHNEQFF
>13|TRBV20-1|TRBJ1-5
CSALPGNNQPQHF
>15|TRBV6-5|TRBJ2-1
CASSYHGLENNEQFF
>11|TRBV29-1|TRBJ2-7
CSVAVGYEQYF
>17|TRBV20-1|TRBJ2-1
CSARGLAIVSSYNEQFF
>16|TRBV6-5|TRBJ2-2
CASISARGSGTGELFF
>18|TRBV3-1|TRBJ2-2
CASSQEGSGTHDTGELFF
>16|TRBV6-1|TRBJ1-3
CASSESWVGYGNTIYF
>14|TRBV6-5|TRBJ2-7
CASSYQGFSYEQYF
>13|TRBV20-1|TRBJ1-2
CSASSGTALGYTF
>14|TRBV20-1|TRBJ2-5
CSANNVLRQETQYF
>13|TRBV18|TRBJ2-7
CASSPGTRYEQYF
>12|TRBV6-2/TRBV6-3|TRBJ2-3
CASSYVGDTQYF
>14|TRBV2|TRBJ1-3
CASNLRAGGNTIYF
>15|TRBV20-1|TRBJ2-3
CSARGQRGATDTQYF
>14|TRBV5-6|TRBJ1-4
CASSLMEGNEKLFF
>16|TRBV11-2|TRBJ1-6
CASSRDLSSYNSPLHF
>16|TRBV2|TRBJ2-1
CASTISTGTNYNEQFF
>14|TRBV3-1|TRBJ1-5
CASSQGDANQPQHF
>19|TRBV20-1|TRBJ2-3
CSARDSVLAGGPGTDTQYF
>14|TRBV4-1|TRBJ2-7
CASSQDPGTYEQYF
>16|TRBV18|TRBJ1-5
CASSPGQGTQNQPQHF
>14|TRBV28|TRBJ2-7
CASRNSGARDEQYF
>15|TRBV5-1|TRBJ2-1
CASSWPGTAYNEQFF
>14|TRBV5-1|TRBJ1-1
CASSLEGGRREAFF
>16|TRBV7-3|TRBJ1-1
CASSLSPQLSNTEAFF
>16|TRBV11-2|TRBJ2-1
CASSLDPGLEGNEQFF
>14|TRBV27|TRBJ1-2
CASGYGTGAYGYTF
>15|TRBV20-1|TRBJ2-7
CSASWLAGGDYEQYF
>15|TRBV27|TRBJ1-2
CASRLGTGGNYGYTF
>18|TRBV20-1|TRBJ2-3
CSASPLGTSGGTTDTQYF
>16|TRBV4-2|TRBJ1-1
CASSQEVGQPNTEAFF
>13|TRBV5-1|TRBJ1-2
CASSATGSYGYTF
>15|TRBV4-3|TRBJ2-7
CASSPRTGEPFEQYF
>16|TRBV11-2|TRBJ2-1
CASSRPGTSGKDEQFF
>18|TRBV21-1|TRBJ2-6
CASSKIFTGRVGANVLTF
>14|TRBV7-9|TRBJ2-7
CASSPSPPAYEQYF